These T cell receptor beta chains were read from a single sample in a study of blood T cells in healthy people across ages. TCRdb re-called the 5' RACE reads with MiXCR, one entry per CDR3 protein. The sample records roughly 1.7 million distinct CDR3 sequences, about 32% being singletons. Material: blood. The receptors come from a woman aged 30 to 39 in good health. Each CDR3 is given with its conserved first and last residue. The D gene is left open where the match is weak. Clone size appears in some rows only: once, few, many, or a class for an expanded clone.

>-|TRBJ1-2|TRBV7-2|-
CASSLDPPAGANYGYTF
TGTGCCAGCAGCTTAGACCCCCCCGCCGGGGCTAACTATGGCTACACCTTC
>-|TRBJ2-7|TRBV2|TRBD2
CASIGTSGDYEQYF
TGTGCCAGCATTGGGACTAGCGGAGACTACGAGCAGTACTTC
>many|TRBJ2-7|TRBV20-1|TRBD2
CSASLLADSYEQYF
TGCAGTGCTAGTTTACTAGCGGATTCCTACGAGCAGTACTTC
>-|TRBJ1-1|TRBV11-2|-
CASNLERNTEAFF
TGTGCCAGCAACTTAGAAAGGAACACTGAAGCTTTCTTT
>many|TRBJ2-7|TRBV5-1|TRBD2
CASSGTSGGSYEQYF
TGCGCCAGCAGCGGAACTAGCGGGGGATCCTACGAGCAGTACTTC
>-|TRBJ2-1|TRBV5-6|TRBD2
CASSLSSSLAGKNEQFF
TGTGCCAGCAGCTTGTCCAGCTCTCTAGCGGGTAAAAATGAGCAGTTCTTC
>-|TRBJ2-2|TRBV6-1|-
CASSEFSGSTGELFF
TGTGCCAGCAGTGAATTTAGCGGTAGCACCGGGGAGCTGTTTTTT
>-|TRBJ2-7|TRBV10-3|-
CAISPREQRGRNEQYF
TGTGCCATCAGTCCGAGAGAACAACGGGGTCGCAACGAGCAGTACTTC
>-|TRBJ2-7|TRBV7-9|TRBD1
CASSPAGTGPSYEQYF
TGTGCCAGCAGCCCCGCCGGGACAGGGCCCTCCTACGAGCAGTACTTC
>many|TRBJ2-6|TRBV7-9|TRBD1
CASSLGQGSGANVLTF
TGTGCCAGCAGCTTAGGACAGGGATCTGGGGCCAACGTCCTGACTTTC
>few|TRBJ1-2|TRBV29-1|TRBD1
CTLQGEGYGYTF
TGCACCCTACAGGGGGAAGGCTATGGCTACACCTTC
>few|TRBJ1-5|TRBV7-2|TRBD1
CASSLPHGTDTHSNQPQHF
TGTGCCAGCAGCTTACCCCACGGGACAGATACCCATAGCAATCAGCCCCAGCATTTT
>few|TRBJ2-2|TRBV20-1|TRBD1
CSAPRTGDLTGELFF
TGCAGTGCTCCCCGGACAGGGGATTTGACCGGGGAGCTGTTTTTT
>few|TRBJ2-5|TRBV6-5|TRBD1
CASSRSGGMETQYF
TGTGCCAGCAGTCGGTCAGGGGGTATGGAGACCCAGTACTTC
>-|TRBJ1-5|TRBV20-1|TRBD1
CSAKGYRGGHQPQHF
TGCAGTGCTAAGGGGTACAGGGGAGGCCATCAGCCCCAGCATTTT
>once|TRBJ2-7|TRBV10-3|-
CAISQVSSYEQYF
TGTGCCATCAGCCAAGTTAGCTCCTACGAGCAGTACTTC
>many|TRBJ2-3|TRBV27|TRBD2
CASSLAETTDTQYF
TGCGCCAGCAGCCTAGCGGAAACCACAGATACGCAGTATTTT
>few|TRBJ1-2|TRBV5-1|-
CASSSTGPVGYTF
TGCGCCAGCAGCTCTACAGGGCCAGTCGGCTACACCTTC
>once|TRBJ1-5|TRBV12-3/TRBV12-4|-
CASSSIAIDQPQHF
TGTGCCAGCAGTTCGATAGCCATCGATCAGCCCCAGCATTTT
>-|TRBJ1-1|TRBV7-9|-
CASSPRAALNTEAFF
TGTGCCAGCAGCCCGAGGGCAGCCTTGAACACTGAAGCTTTCTTT
>few|TRBJ2-3|TRBV3-1|TRBD2
CASSQAGLAGDSDTQYF
TGTGCCAGCAGCCAAGCCGGACTAGCGGGGGACTCAGATACGCAGTATTTT
>-|TRBJ1-1|TRBV28|TRBD1
CASSRTGRLNTEAFF
TGTGCCAGCAGCCGGACAGGGCGCCTGAACACTGAAGCTTTCTTT
>-|TRBJ1-1|TRBV12-3/TRBV12-4|-
CASSFRDGKAFF
TGTGCCAGCAGTTTTCGGGACGGCAAAGCTTTCTTT
>few|TRBJ2-1|TRBV20-1|TRBD2
CSATGLAGPYNEQFF
TGCAGTGCTACGGGACTAGCGGGGCCCTACAATGAGCAGTTCTTC
>-|TRBJ2-1|TRBV7-2|-
CASSLGRAEQFF
TGTGCCAGCAGCTTAGGAAGGGCGGAGCAGTTCTTC
>-|TRBJ1-1|TRBV29-1|-
CSVRGSTEAFF
TGCAGCGTTAGGGGTAGCACTGAAGCTTTCTTT
>-|TRBJ1-1|TRBV4-1|-
CASSRLGPGGTEAFF
TGCGCCAGCAGCCGGTTGGGGCCGGGGGGCACTGAAGCTTTCTTT
>-|TRBJ2-1|TRBV11-2|TRBD2
CASSWEGSYNEQFF
TGTGCCAGCAGCTGGGAGGGTTCCTACAATGAGCAGTTCTTC
>-|TRBJ1-4|TRBV5-1|-
CASGVATNEKLFF
TGCGCCAGCGGAGTTGCAACTAATGAAAAACTGTTTTTT
>few|TRBJ2-1|TRBV20-1|TRBD2
CSASDIAGAGRGNEQFF
TGCAGTGCTAGCGATATAGCGGGAGCTGGTCGAGGCAATGAGCAGTTCTTC
>-|TRBJ2-7|TRBV5-4|-
CASSLTGDHYEQYF
TGTGCCAGCAGCTTGACAGGTGATCACTACGAGCAGTACTTC
>few|TRBJ1-1|TRBV6-1|-
CASSEARIWGTEAFF
TGTGCCAGCAGTGAAGCACGGATATGGGGCACTGAAGCTTTCTTT
>few|TRBJ1-2|TRBV6-5|TRBD1
CASTMTGGEYGYTF
TGTGCCAGCACCATGACAGGGGGAGAGTATGGCTACACCTTC
>few|TRBJ1-4|TRBV20-1|TRBD1
CSARDLTGREKLFF
TGCAGTGCTAGAGATTTGACAGGGCGGGAAAAACTGTTTTTT
>few|TRBJ2-5|TRBV7-7|TRBD2
CASSFLSGGASETQYF
TGTGCCAGCAGCTTTTTAAGCGGGGGGGCCTCGGAGACCCAGTACTTC
>few|TRBJ2-5|TRBV5-1|TRBD1
CASRSAYRGPQETQYF
TGCGCCAGCAGATCCGCATACAGGGGCCCCCAAGAGACCCAGTACTTC
>few|TRBJ2-3|TRBV9|TRBD2
CASSVAGGTSGKVDTQYF
TGTGCCAGCAGCGTAGCTGGCGGGACTAGCGGGAAAGTTGATACGCAGTATTTT
>few|TRBJ2-7|TRBV5-1|-
CASSSTSGTSEQYF
TGCGCCAGCAGCTCAACGTCCGGGACAAGCGAGCAGTACTTC
>-|TRBJ2-7|TRBV27|TRBD1
CASSSATGGHEQYF
TGTGCCAGCAGCTCCGCAACAGGGGGCCACGAGCAGTACTTC
>-|TRBJ2-3|TRBV5-1|-
CASSFGGGAGTDTQYF
TGCGCCAGCAGCTTTGGCGGGGGCGCGGGCACAGATACGCAGTATTTT
>few|TRBJ2-6|TRBV3-1|-
CASSLRWSGANVLTF
TGTGCCAGCAGCCTGCGATGGTCTGGGGCCAACGTCCTGACTTTC
>-|TRBJ1-4|TRBV25-1|-
CASSGYRVDEKLFF
TGTGCCAGCAGTGGGTACAGGGTCGATGAAAAACTGTTTTTT
>many|TRBJ2-1|TRBV12-3/TRBV12-4|-
CASSLKVLGGQDYNEQFF
TGTGCCAGCAGTTTAAAGGTTTTGGGAGGTCAAGACTACAATGAGCAGTTCTTC
>-|TRBJ2-2|TRBV27|-
CASSFAGFQNTGELFF
TGTGCCAGCAGTTTCGCAGGATTTCAAAACACCGGGGAGCTGTTTTTT
>-|TRBJ1-5|TRBV20-1|TRBD1
CSASGRGLIGNNQPQHF
TGCAGTGCTAGCGGCAGGGGGTTAATTGGAAACAATCAGCCCCAGCATTTT
>few|TRBJ2-7|TRBV13|-
CASSKTLNYEQYF
TGTGCCAGCAGCAAAACACTCAACTACGAGCAGTACTTC
>-|TRBJ2-7|TRBV20-1|-
CSAGHKGSEQYF
TGCAGTGCTGGACACAAGGGGAGTGAGCAGTACTTC
>few|TRBJ2-7|TRBV20-1|TRBD1
CSVTFPGQGAYEQYF
TGCAGTGTTACATTTCCGGGACAGGGAGCATACGAGCAGTACTTC
>-|TRBJ2-7|TRBV20-1|TRBD1
CSARSDRGLSYEQYF
TGCAGTGCTAGATCGGACAGGGGGCTCTCCTACGAGCAGTACTTC
>few|TRBJ2-3|TRBV15|TRBD2
CATSSGGGLAGVTQYF
TGTGCCACCAGCAGTGGGGGTGGACTAGCGGGAGTTACGCAGTATTTT
>-|TRBJ2-7|TRBV27|-
CASSHRLSYEQYF
TGTGCCAGCAGTCACCGCCTCTCCTACGAGCAGTACTTC
>few|TRBJ1-2|TRBV14|-
CASSRDRRGYTF
TGTGCCAGCAGCCGGGACCGACGGGGCTACACCTTC
>-|TRBJ2-7|TRBV2|-
CASSEALPLSYEQYF
TGTGCCAGCAGTGAAGCGCTTCCTCTCTCCTACGAGCAGTACTTC
>few|TRBJ2-1|TRBV6-2/TRBV6-3|-
CASSPQPGNEQFF
TGTGCCAGCAGTCCTCAGCCGGGCAATGAGCAGTTCTTC
>few|TRBJ2-1|TRBV30|-
CAWSVRAGSGNEQFF
TGTGCCTGGAGTGTACGGGCGGGGTCGGGTAATGAGCAGTTCTTC